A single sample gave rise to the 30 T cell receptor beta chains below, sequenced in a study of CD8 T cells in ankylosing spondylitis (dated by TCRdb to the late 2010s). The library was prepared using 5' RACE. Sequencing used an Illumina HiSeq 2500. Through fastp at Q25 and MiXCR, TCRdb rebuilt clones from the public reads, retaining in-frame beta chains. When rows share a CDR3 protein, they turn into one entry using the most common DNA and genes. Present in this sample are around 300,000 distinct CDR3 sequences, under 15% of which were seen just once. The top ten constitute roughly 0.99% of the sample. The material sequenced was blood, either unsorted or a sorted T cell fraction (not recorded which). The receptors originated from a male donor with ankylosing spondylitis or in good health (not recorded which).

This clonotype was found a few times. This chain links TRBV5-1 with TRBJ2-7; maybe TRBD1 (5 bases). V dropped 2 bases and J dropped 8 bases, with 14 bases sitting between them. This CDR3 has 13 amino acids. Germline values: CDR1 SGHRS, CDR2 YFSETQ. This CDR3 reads CASSLGENMKQYF. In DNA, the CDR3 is TGCGCCAGCAGCTTAGGGGAAAATATGAAGCAGTACTTC. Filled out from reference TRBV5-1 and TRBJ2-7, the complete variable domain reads KAGVTQTPRYLIKTRGQQVTLSCSPISGHRSVSWYQQTPGQGLQFLFEYFSETQRNKGNFPGRFSGRQFSNSRSEMNVSTLELGDSALYLCASSLGENMKQYFGPGTRLTVT.

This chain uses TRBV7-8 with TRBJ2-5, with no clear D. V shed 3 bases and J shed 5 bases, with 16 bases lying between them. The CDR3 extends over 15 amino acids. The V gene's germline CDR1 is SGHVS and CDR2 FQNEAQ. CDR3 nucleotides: TGTGCCAGCAGCTTTTCTGAGACCCGCAGCGAGACCCAGTACTTC. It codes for CASSFSETRSETQYF.

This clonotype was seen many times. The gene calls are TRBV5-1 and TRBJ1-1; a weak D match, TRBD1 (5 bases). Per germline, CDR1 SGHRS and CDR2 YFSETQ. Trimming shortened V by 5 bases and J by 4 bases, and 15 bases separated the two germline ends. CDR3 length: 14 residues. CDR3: CASRGTKLGTEAFF. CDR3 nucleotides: TGCGCCAGCAGGGGGACGAAACTGGGCACTGAAGCTTTCTTT. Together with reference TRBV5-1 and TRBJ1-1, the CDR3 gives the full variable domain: KAGVTQTPRYLIKTRGQQVTLSCSPISGHRSVSWYQQTPGQGLQFLFEYFSETQRNKGNFPGRFSGRQFSNSRSEMNVSTLELGDSALYLCASRGTKLGTEAFFGQGTRLTVV.

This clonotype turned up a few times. CDR3 loop: CASSYPLGGSYNEQFF. The CDR3 DNA is TGCGCCAGCAGCTACCCTTTGGGGGGCTCCTACAATGAGCAGTTCTTC. This sequence joins TRBV5-1 and TRBJ2-1, with a weak D call TRBD2 (6 bases). Per germline, CDR1 SGHRS and CDR2 YFSETQ. CDR3 length equals 16 residues. V was pared by 3 bases and J by 0 bases, with 13 bases between.

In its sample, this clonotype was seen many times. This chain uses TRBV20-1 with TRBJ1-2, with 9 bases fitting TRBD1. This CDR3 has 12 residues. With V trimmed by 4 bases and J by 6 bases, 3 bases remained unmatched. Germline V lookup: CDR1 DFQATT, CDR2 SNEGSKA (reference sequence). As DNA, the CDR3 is TGCAGTGCTACCGACAGGGGGGATGGCTACACCTTC. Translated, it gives CSATDRGDGYTF.

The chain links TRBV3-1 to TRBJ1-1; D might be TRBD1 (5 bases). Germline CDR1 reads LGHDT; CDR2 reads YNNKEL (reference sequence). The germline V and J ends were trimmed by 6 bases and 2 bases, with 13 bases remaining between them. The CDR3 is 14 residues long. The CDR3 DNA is TGTGCCAGCAGGCGGTCGGGGGGTAACACTGAAGCTTTCTTT. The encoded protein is CASRRSGGNTEAFF.

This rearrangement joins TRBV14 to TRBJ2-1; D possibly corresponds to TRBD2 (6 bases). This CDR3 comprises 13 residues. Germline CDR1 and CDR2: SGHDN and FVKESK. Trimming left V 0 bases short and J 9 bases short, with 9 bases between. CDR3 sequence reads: CASSQEVGGEQFF. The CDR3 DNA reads TGTGCCAGCAGCCAAGAAGTCGGGGGTGAGCAGTTCTTC.

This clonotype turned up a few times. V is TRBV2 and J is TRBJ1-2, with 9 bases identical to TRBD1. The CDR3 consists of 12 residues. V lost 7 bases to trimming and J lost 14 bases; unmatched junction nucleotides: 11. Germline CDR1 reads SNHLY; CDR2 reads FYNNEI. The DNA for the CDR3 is TGTGCCAGCACCTCCGGGACAGGGCGGGGGACCTTC. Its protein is CASTSGTGRGTF.

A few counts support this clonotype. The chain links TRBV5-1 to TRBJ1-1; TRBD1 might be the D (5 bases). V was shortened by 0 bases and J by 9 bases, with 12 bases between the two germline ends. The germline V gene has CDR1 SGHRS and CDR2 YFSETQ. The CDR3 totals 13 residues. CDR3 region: CASSLGGVNQAFF. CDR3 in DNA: TGCGCCAGCAGCTTGGGAGGGGTTAATCAAGCTTTCTTT.

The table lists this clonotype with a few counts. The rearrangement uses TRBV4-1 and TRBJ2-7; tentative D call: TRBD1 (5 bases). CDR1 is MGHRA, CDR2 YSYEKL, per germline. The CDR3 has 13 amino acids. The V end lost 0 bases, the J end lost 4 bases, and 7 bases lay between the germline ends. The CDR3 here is CASSQDQGYEQYF. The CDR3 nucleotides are TGCGCCAGCAGCCAAGATCAGGGTTACGAGCAGTACTTC.

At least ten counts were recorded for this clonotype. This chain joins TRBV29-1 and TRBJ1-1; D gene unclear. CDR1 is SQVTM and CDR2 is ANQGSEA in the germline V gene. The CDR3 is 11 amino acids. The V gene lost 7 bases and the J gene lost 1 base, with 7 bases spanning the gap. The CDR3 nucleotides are TGCAGCGCGGACTGGAACACTGAAGCTTTCTTT. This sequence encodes CSADWNTEAFF.

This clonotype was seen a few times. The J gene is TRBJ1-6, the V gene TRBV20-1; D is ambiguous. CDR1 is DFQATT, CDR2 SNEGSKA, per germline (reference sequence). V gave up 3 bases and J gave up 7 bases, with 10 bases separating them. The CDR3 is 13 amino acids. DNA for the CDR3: TGCAGTGCTAGTCTGGGGTCCAATTCACCCCTCCACTTT. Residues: CSASLGSNSPLHF.

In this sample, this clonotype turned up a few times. The CDR3 loop reads CASSLRHGGDEQFF. The CDR3 DNA sequence: TGTGCCAGCAGTTTACGACATGGGGGCGATGAGCAGTTCTTC. The genes are TRBV12-3 or TRBV12-4 and TRBJ2-1; TRBD1 is a possible D gene (6 bases). The V end lost 2 bases, the J end lost 8 bases, and 13 bases lay between the germline ends. CDR3 length: 14 amino acids.

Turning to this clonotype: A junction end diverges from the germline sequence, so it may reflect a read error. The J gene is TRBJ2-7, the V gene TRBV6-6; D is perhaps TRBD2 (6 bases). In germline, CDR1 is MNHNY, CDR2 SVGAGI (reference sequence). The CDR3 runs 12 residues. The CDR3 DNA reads TGTGACAGCAGTTACGGGGGAGACGAGCAGTACTTC. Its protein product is CDSSYGGDEQYF.

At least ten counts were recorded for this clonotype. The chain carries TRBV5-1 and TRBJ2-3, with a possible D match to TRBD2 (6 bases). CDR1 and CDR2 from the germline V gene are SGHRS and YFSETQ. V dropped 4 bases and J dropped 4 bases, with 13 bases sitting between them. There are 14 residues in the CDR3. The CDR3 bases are TGCGCCAGCAGCCCGGAGGGAGTCGCAGATACGCAGTATTTT. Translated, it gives CASSPEGVADTQYF.

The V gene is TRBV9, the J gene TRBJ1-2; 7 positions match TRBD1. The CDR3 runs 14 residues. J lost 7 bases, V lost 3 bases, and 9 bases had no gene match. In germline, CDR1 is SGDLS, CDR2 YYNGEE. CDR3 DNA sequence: TGTGCCAGCAGCGCCATGACAGGGATCTCTGGCTACACCTTC. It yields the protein CASSAMTGISGYTF.

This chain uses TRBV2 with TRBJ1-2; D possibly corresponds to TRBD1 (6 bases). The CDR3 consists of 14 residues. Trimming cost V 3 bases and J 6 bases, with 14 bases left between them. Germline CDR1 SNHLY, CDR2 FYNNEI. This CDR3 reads CASSEQGQSNGYTF. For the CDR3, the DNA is TGTGCCAGCAGTGAGCAAGGACAGTCCAATGGCTACACCTTC.

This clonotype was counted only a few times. CDR3 DNA: TGTGCCAGCAGCCAAGGGCAACGCTACGAGCAGTACTTC. It encodes CASSQGQRYEQYF. J is TRBJ2-7 and V is TRBV3-1; D is undetermined. The CDR3 extends over 13 amino acids. Germline CDR1 LGHDT, CDR2 YNNKEL (reference sequence). The V end lost 1 base, the J end lost 3 bases, and 7 bases lay between the germline ends.

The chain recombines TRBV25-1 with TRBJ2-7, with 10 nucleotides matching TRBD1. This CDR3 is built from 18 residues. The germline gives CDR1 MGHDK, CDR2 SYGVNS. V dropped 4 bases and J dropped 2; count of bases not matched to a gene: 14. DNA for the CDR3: TGTGCCAGCAGTGCCCGGGAATCCTGGACAGGGGGACCCTACGAGCAGTACTTC. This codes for CASSARESWTGGPYEQYF.

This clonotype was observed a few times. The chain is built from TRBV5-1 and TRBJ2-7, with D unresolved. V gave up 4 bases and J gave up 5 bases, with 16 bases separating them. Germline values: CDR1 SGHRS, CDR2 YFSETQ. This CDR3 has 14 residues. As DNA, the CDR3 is TGCGCCAGCAGCCAAGGAAAAGGGAACAACGAGCAGTACTTC. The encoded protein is CASSQGKGNNEQYF.

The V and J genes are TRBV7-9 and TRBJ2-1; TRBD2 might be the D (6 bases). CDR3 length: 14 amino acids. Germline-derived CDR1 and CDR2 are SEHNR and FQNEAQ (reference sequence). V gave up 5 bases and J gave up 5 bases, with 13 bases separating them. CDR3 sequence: CASSHGTGDNEQFF. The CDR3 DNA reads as TGTGCCAGCAGCCATGGAACGGGGGACAATGAGCAGTTCTTC.

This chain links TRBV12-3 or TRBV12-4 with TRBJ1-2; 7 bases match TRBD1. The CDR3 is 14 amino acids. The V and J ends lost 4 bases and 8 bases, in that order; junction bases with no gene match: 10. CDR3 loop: CASSSQDRFFGYTF. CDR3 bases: TGTGCCAGCAGTTCCCAGGACAGGTTCTTCGGCTACACCTTC.

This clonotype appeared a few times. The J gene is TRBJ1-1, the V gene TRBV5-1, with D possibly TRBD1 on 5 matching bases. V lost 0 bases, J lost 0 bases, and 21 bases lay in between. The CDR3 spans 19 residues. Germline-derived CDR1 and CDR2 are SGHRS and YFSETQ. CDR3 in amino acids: CASSLGVGAPKTMNTEAFF. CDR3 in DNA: TGCGCCAGCAGCTTGGGTGTCGGGGCACCTAAAACAATGAACACTGAAGCTTTCTTT.

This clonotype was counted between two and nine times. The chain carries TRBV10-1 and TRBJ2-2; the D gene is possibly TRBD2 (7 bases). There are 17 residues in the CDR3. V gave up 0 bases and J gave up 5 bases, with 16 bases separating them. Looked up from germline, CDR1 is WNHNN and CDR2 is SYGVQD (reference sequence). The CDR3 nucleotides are TGCGCCAGCAGTGAGTCCCCTGGGGGGGCATTGACCGGGGAGCTGTTTTTT. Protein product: CASSESPGGALTGELFF.

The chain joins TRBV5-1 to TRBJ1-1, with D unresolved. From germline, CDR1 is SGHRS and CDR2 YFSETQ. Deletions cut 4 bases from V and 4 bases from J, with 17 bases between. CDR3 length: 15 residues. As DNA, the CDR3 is TGCGCCAGCAGCCAGGACGCGGTACACGTCACTGAAGCTTTCTTT. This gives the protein CASSQDAVHVTEAFF. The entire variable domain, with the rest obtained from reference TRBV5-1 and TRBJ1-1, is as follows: KAGVTQTPRYLIKTRGQQVTLSCSPISGHRSVSWYQQTPGQGLQFLFEYFSETQRNKGNFPGRFSGRQFSNSRSEMNVSTLELGDSALYLCASSQDAVHVTEAFFGQGTRLTVV.

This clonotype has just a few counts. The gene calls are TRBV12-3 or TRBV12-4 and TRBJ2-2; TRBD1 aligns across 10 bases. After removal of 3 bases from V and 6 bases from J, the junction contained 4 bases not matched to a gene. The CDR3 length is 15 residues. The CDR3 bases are TGTGCCAGCAGTTTGGGGACAGGGGCGGCCGGGGAGCTGTTTTTT. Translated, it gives CASSLGTGAAGELFF.

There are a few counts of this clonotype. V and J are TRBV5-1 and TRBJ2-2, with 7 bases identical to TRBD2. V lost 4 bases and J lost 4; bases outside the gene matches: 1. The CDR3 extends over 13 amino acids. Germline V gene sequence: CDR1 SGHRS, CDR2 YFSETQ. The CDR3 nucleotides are TGCGCCAGCAGCCGGGAGGTCACCGGGGAGCTGTTTTTT. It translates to CASSREVTGELFF.

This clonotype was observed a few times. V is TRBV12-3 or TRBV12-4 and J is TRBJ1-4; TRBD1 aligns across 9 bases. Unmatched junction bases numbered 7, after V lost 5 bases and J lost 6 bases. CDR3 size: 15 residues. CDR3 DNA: TGTGCCAGCAGTGTGGAGGACAGGGGATATGAAAAACTGTTTTTT. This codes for CASSVEDRGYEKLFF.

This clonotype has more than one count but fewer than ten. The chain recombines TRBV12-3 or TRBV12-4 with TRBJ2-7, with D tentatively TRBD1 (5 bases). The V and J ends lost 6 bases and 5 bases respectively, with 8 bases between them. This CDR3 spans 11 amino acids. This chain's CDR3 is CASSQQDEQYF. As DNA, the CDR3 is TGTGCCAGCAGCCAACAGGACGAGCAGTACTTC.

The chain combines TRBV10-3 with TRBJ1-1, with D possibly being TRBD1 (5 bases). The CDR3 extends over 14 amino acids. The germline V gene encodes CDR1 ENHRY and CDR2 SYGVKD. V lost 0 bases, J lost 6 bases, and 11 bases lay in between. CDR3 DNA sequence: TGTGCCATCAGTGAGTCGCCAGGGACTTCTGAAGCTTTCTTT. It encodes CAISESPGTSEAFF.